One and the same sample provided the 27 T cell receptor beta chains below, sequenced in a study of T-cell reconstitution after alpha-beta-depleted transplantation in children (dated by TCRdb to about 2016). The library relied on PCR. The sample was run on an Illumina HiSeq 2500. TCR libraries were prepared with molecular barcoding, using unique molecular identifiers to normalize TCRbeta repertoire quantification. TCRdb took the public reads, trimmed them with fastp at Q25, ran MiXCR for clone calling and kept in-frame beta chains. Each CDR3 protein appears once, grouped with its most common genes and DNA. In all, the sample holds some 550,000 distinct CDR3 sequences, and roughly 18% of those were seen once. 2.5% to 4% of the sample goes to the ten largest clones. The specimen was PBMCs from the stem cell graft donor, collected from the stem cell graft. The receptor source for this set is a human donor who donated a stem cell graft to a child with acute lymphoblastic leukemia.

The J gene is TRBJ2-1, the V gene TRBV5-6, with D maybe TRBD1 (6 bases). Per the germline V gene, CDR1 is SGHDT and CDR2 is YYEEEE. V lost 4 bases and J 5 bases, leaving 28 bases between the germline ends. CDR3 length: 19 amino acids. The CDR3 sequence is CASSLTAYRAKMLDNEQFF. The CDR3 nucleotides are TGTGCCAGCAGCCTCACTGCCTACAGGGCCAAGATGTTAGACAATGAGCAGTTCTTC. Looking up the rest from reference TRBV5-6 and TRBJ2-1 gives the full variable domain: DAGVTQSPTHLIKTRGQQVTLRCSPKSGHDTVSWYQQALGQGPQFIFQYYEEEERQRGNFPDRFSGHQFPNYSSELNVNALLLGDSALYLCASSLTAYRAKMLDNEQFFGPGTRLTVL.

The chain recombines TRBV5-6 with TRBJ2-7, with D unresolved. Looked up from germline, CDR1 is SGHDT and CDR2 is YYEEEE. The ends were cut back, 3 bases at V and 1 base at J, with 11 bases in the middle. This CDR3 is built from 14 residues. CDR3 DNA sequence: TGTGCCAGCAGCTACCCCACAGCTTCCTACGAGCAGTACTTC. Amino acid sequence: CASSYPTASYEQYF. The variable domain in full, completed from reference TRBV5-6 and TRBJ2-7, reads DAGVTQSPTHLIKTRGQQVTLRCSPKSGHDTVSWYQQALGQGPQFIFQYYEEEERQRGNFPDRFSGHQFPNYSSELNVNALLLGDSALYLCASSYPTASYEQYFGPGTRLTVT.

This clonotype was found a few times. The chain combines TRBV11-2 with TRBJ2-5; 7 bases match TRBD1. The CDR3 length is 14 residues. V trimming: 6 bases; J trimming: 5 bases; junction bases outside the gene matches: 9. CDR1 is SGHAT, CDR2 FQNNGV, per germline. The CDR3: CASRPDRAGETQYF. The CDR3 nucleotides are TGTGCCAGCAGACCCGACAGGGCCGGGGAGACCCAGTACTTC.

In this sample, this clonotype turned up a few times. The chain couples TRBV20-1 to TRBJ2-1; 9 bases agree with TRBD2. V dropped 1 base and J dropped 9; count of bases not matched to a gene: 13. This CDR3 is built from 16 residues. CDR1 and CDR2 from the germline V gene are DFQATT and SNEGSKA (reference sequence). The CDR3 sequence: CSARVLGGRALGEQFF. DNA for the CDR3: TGCAGTGCTAGAGTACTCGGCGGGAGGGCCTTAGGTGAGCAGTTCTTC.

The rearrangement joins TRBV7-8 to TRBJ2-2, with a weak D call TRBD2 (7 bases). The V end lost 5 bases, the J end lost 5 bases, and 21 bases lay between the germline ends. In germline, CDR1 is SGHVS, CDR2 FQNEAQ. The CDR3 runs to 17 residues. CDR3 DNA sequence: TGTGCCAGCAGCCTTGGGGGGGCGGGAGTTTGGACCGGGGAGCTGTTTTTT. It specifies CASSLGGAGVWTGELFF.

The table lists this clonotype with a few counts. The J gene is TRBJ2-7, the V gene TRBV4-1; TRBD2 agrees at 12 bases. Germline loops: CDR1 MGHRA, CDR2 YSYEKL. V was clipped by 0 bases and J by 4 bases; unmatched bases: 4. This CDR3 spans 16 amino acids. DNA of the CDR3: TGCGCCAGCAGCCAAGAACTAGCGGGGGGTTTTTACGAGCAGTACTTC. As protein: CASSQELAGGFYEQYF.

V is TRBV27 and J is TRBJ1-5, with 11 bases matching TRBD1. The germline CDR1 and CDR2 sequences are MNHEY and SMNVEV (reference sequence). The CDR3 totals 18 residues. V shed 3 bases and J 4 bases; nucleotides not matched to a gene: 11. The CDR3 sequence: CASSLIGGTGGINQPQHF. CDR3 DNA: TGTGCCAGCAGTTTGATAGGAGGGACAGGGGGTATTAATCAGCCCCAGCATTTT.

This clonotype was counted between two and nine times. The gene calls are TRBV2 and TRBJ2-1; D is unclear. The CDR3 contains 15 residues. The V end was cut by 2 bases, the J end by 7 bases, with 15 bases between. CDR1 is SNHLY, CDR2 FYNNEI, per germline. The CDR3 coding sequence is TGTGCCAGCAGTGAACTTGTGACGGGCGCTAATGAGCAGTTCTTC. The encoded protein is CASSELVTGANEQFF.

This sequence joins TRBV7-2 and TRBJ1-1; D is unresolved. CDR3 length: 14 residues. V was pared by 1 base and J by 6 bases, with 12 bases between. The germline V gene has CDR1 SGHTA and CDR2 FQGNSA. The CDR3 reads CASSLVGEPAEAFF. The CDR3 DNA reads TGTGCCAGCAGCTTAGTTGGGGAGCCGGCTGAAGCTTTCTTT.

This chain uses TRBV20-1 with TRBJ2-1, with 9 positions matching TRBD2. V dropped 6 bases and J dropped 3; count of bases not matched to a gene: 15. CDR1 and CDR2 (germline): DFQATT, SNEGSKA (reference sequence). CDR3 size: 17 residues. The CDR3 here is CSAPGSGRLFFYNEQFF. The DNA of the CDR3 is TGCAGTGCCCCCGGGAGCGGGAGGCTTTTTTTCTACAATGAGCAGTTCTTC.

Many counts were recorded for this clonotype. CDR3: CASSRREADTQYF. CDR3 coding DNA: TGCGCCAGCAGTCGACGGGAAGCAGATACGCAGTATTTT. The chain employs TRBV5-1 and TRBJ2-3, with a tentative D call TRBD2 (5 bases). The CDR3 is made up of 13 amino acids. V was clipped by 5 bases and J by 4 bases, with 11 bases between them. Germline V gene data show CDR1 as SGHRS and CDR2 as YFSETQ.

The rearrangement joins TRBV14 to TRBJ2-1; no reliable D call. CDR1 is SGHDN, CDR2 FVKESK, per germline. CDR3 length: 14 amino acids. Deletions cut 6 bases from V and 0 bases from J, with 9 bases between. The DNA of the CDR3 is TGTGCCAGCAGTACATTTGGCTCCTACAATGAGCAGTTCTTC. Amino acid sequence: CASSTFGSYNEQFF. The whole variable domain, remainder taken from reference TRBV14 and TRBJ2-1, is EAGVTQFPSHSVIEKGQTVTLRCDPISGHDNLYWYRRVMGKEIKFLLHFVKESKQDESGMPNNRFLAERTGGTYSTLKVQPAELEDSGVYFCASSTFGSYNEQFFGPGTRLTVL.

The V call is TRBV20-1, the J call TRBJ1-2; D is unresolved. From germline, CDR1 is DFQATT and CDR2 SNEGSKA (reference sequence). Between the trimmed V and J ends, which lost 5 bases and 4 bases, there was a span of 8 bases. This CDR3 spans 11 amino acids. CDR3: CSAADLYGYTF. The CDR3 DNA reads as TGCAGTGCTGCGGACCTCTATGGCTACACCTTC.

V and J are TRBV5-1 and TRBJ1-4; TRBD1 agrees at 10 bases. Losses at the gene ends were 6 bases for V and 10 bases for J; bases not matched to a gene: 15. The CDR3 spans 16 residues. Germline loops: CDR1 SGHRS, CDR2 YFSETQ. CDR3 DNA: TGCGCCAGCACCGAACCCGGACAGGGGGAAGTGGGAAAACTGTTTTTT. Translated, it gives CASTEPGQGEVGKLFF. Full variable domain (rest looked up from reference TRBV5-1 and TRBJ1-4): KAGVTQTPRYLIKTRGQQVTLSCSPISGHRSVSWYQQTPGQGLQFLFEYFSETQRNKGNFPGRFSGRQFSNSRSEMNVSTLELGDSALYLCASTEPGQGEVGKLFFGSGTQLSVL.

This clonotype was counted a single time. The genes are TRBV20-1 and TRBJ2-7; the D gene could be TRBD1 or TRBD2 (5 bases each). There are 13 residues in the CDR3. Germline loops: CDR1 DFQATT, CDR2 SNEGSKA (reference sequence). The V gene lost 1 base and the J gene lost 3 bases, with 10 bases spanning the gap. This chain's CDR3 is CSARGDGYYEQYF. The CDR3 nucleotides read TGCAGTGCTAGAGGGGACGGTTACTACGAGCAGTACTTC.

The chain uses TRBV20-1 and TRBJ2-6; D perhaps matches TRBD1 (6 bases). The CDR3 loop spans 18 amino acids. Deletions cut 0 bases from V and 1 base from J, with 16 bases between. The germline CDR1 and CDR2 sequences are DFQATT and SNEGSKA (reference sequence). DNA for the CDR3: TGCAGTGCTAGAGATAGGAAAGGGCAGGGGTCTGGGGCCAACGTCCTGACTTTC. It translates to CSARDRKGQGSGANVLTF.

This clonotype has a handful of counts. The CDR3 bases are TGTGCCAGCAGCCACCCCCGGGATCTGAACACTGAAGCTTTCTTT. Its translation is CASSHPRDLNTEAFF. The chain employs TRBV7-8 and TRBJ1-1; D is unresolved. Trimming stripped 5 bases from V and 0 bases from J, with 13 bases between. Germline CDR1 is SGHVS and CDR2 is FQNEAQ. This CDR3 has 15 residues.

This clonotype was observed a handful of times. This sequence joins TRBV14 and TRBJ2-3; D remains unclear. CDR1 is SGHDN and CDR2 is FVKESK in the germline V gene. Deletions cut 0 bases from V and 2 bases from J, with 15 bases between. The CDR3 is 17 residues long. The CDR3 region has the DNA TGTGCCAGCAGCCAAGATCTTAGGGCCGTCTACACAGATACGCAGTATTTT. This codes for CASSQDLRAVYTDTQYF.

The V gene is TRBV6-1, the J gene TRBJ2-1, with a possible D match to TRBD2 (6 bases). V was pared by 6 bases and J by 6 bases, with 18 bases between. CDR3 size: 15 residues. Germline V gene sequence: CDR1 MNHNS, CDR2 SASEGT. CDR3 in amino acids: CASSRRDYNPNEQFF. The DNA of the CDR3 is TGTGCCAGCAGCCGGCGGGATTACAACCCCAATGAGCAGTTCTTC.

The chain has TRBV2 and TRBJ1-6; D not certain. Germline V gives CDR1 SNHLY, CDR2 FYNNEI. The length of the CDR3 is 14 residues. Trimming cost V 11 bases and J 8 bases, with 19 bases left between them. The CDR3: CAGKGPAGYSPLHF. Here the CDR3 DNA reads TGTGCCGGAAAAGGGCCCGCCGGGTATTCACCCCTCCACTTT.

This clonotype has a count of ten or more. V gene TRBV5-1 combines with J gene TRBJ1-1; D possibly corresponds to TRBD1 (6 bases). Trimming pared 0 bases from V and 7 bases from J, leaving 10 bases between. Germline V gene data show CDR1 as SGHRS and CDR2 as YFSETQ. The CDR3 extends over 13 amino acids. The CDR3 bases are TGCGCCAGCAGCTTGGTGGGGGCCGGTGAAGCTTTCTTT. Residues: CASSLVGAGEAFF.

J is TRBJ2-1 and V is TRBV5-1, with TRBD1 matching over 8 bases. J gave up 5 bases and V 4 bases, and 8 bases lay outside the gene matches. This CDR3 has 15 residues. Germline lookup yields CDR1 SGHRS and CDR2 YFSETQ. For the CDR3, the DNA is TGCGCCAGCAGCCTGATGGGACAGGCTAACAATGAGCAGTTCTTC. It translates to CASSLMGQANNEQFF.

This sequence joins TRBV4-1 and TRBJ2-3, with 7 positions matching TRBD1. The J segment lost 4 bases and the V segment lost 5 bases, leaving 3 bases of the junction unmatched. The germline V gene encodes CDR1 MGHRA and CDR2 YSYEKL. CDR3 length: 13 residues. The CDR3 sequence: CASSRGGADTQYF. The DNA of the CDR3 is TGCGCCAGCAGCAGAGGGGGCGCAGATACGCAGTATTTT.

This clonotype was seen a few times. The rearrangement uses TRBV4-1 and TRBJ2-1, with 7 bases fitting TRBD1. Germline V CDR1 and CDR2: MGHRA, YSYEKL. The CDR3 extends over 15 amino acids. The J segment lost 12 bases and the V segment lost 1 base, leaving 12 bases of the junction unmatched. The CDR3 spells CASSQAVGWRTGQFF. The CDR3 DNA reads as TGCGCCAGCAGCCAAGCGGTCGGCTGGAGGACAGGGCAGTTCTTC.

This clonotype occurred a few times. This chain's CDR3 is CASSSGSTGGYGYTF. Here the CDR3 DNA reads TGCGCCAGCAGCTCAGGATCGACAGGGGGATATGGCTACACCTTC. The chain couples TRBV5-1 to TRBJ1-2, with TRBD1 matching over 9 bases. V was pared by 3 bases and J by 5 bases, with 8 bases of the junction left unmatched. This CDR3 contains 15 residues. Looked up from germline, CDR1 is SGHRS and CDR2 is YFSETQ.

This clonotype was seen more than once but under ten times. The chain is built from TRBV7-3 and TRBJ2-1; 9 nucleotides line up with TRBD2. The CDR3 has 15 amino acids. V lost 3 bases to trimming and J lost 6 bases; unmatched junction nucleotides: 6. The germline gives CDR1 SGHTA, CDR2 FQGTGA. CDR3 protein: CASSFELAGPNEQFF. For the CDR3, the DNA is TGTGCCAGCAGCTTCGAACTAGCGGGTCCCAATGAGCAGTTCTTC. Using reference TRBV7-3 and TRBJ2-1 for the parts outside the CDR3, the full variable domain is GAGVSQTPSNKVTEKGKYVELRCDPISGHTALYWYRQSLGQGPEFLIYFQGTGAADDSGLPNDRFFAVRPEGSVSTLKIQRTERGDSAVYLCASSFELAGPNEQFFGPGTRLTVL.

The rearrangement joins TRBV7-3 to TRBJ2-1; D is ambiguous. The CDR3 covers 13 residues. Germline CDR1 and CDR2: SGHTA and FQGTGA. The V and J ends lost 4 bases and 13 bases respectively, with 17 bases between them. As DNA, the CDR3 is TGTGCCAGCAGCTCTCCCGGCGGAAGGGCCCAGTTCTTC. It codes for CASSSPGGRAQFF.